This is a list of T cell receptor beta chains from one sample in a study of CD8+ T cells in alopecia areata. Method: immunoSEQ multiplex PCR; TCRdb's copy keeps in-frame clones and lacks some. The sample consists of 150,000 to 200,000 clones, approximately 56% of them appearing once. This specimen was CD4+ T cells sorted from blood, taken at week 4, from a patient treated with tofacitinib. The receptors originated from a human donor with alopecia areata. Each CDR3 is given with its conserved first and last residue. The order of the fields is CDR3 DNA, CDR3 protein, clone size, D gene, J gene, V gene. The D gene is left open where the match is weak. Clone size appears in some rows only: once, few, many, or a class for an expanded clone.

CDR3nt: TGCGCCAGCAGCCAAGATCCCACTCAAACAGGGTGGTACTACAATGAGCAGTTCTTC
CDR3aa: CASSQDPTQTGWYYNEQFF
abundance: -
d_gene: -
j_gene: TRBJ2-1
v_gene: TRBV4-1

CDR3nt: TGCAGCGTGGATACAGGCATGAACACTGAAGCTTTCTTT
CDR3aa: CSVDTGMNTEAFF
abundance: -
d_gene: -
j_gene: TRBJ1-1
v_gene: TRBV29-1

CDR3nt: TGTGCCAGCAGCTTAGCGGGGGCGAACACCGGGGAGCTGTTTTTT
CDR3aa: CASSLAGANTGELFF
abundance: -
d_gene: TRBD2
j_gene: TRBJ2-2
v_gene: TRBV2

CDR3nt: TGTGCCAGCAGTGAAGGGGGACTGGCTAATGAAAAACTGTTTTTT
CDR3aa: CASSEGGLANEKLFF
abundance: few
d_gene: -
j_gene: TRBJ1-4
v_gene: TRBV2

CDR3nt: TGTGCCAGCAGCTTAACGGTCCAGCCGAAGGGGTTGTCACCCCTCCACTTT
CDR3aa: CASSLTVQPKGLSPLHF
abundance: -
d_gene: -
j_gene: TRBJ1-6
v_gene: TRBV7-9

CDR3nt: TGTGCCAGCAGTTTCCCAGGGCGGGATGAAAAACTGTTTTTT
CDR3aa: CASSFPGRDEKLFF
abundance: few
d_gene: -
j_gene: TRBJ1-4
v_gene: TRBV25-1

CDR3nt: TGTGCCAGCTCACCGACAGCCTCCTACAATGAGCAGTTCTTC
CDR3aa: CASSPTASYNEQFF
abundance: -
d_gene: -
j_gene: TRBJ2-1
v_gene: TRBV18

CDR3nt: TGTGCCTGGGAGATGGTGGCCGGGGCCAACGTCCTGACTTTC
CDR3aa: CAWEMVAGANVLTF
abundance: -
d_gene: -
j_gene: TRBJ2-6
v_gene: TRBV30

CDR3nt: TGCAGCGATACACAGGGGGCCGAGACCCAGTACTTC
CDR3aa: CSDTQGAETQYF
abundance: few
d_gene: TRBD1
j_gene: TRBJ2-5
v_gene: TRBV29-1

CDR3nt: TGCGCCAGCGGCGGCAGCGGGGCAGCAGATACGCAGTATTTT
CDR3aa: CASGGSGAADTQYF
abundance: -
d_gene: TRBD2
j_gene: TRBJ2-3
v_gene: TRBV5-1

CDR3nt: TGCAGCGTTGATCCCGGACAGGGTAGGGGCTACACCTTC
CDR3aa: CSVDPGQGRGYTF
abundance: -
d_gene: TRBD1
j_gene: TRBJ1-2
v_gene: TRBV29-1

CDR3nt: TGTGCCAGCAGTTACTCGACGGATTCACCCCTCCACTTT
CDR3aa: CASSYSTDSPLHF
abundance: -
d_gene: -
j_gene: TRBJ1-6
v_gene: TRBV6-6

CDR3nt: TGTGCCTGGATACGGTTCGACTATGGCTACACCTTC
CDR3aa: CAWIRFDYGYTF
abundance: -
d_gene: -
j_gene: TRBJ1-2
v_gene: TRBV30

CDR3nt: TGTGCCAGCAGTTCGGGACAGGGTCATTCACCCCTCCACTTT
CDR3aa: CASSSGQGHSPLHF
abundance: -
d_gene: TRBD1
j_gene: TRBJ1-6
v_gene: TRBV28

CDR3nt: TGTGCCTGGAGTGTCTCAGGGGCTGAAGCTTTCTTT
CDR3aa: CAWSVSGAEAFF
abundance: -
d_gene: -
j_gene: TRBJ1-1
v_gene: TRBV30

CDR3nt: TGTGCCAGCAGCAAACTAGGCAATGAGCAGTTCTTC
CDR3aa: CASSKLGNEQFF
abundance: -
d_gene: -
j_gene: TRBJ2-1
v_gene: TRBV7-2

CDR3nt: TGCGCCAGCAGCCAAGAACCACATTCCCAGGGGTTGATCAGAGCTTTCTTT
CDR3aa: CASSQEPHSQGLIRAFF
abundance: few
d_gene: -
j_gene: TRBJ1-1
v_gene: TRBV4-3

CDR3nt: TGTGCCAGCAGCCCCGGATTGGGGATTTGGTACTTC
CDR3aa: CASSPGLGIWYF
abundance: once
d_gene: -
j_gene: TRBJ2-5
v_gene: TRBV28

CDR3nt: TGTGCCTGGAGTGTACGGGGCAGGGGGCTTGACTATGGCTACACCTTC
CDR3aa: CAWSVRGRGLDYGYTF
abundance: -
d_gene: TRBD1
j_gene: TRBJ1-2
v_gene: TRBV30

CDR3nt: TGTGCCAGCAGCCTCCACCAAGAGACCCAGTACTTC
CDR3aa: CASSLHQETQYF
abundance: -
d_gene: -
j_gene: TRBJ2-5
v_gene: TRBV7-9

CDR3nt: TGTGCCAGCAGCATGGGGGGGGCTGGGGCGGAGACCCAGTACTTC
CDR3aa: CASSMGGAGAETQYF
abundance: few
d_gene: -
j_gene: TRBJ2-5
v_gene: TRBV7-2

CDR3nt: TGCGCCAGCAGCCGGACTAGGAATGAGCAGTTCTTC
CDR3aa: CASSRTRNEQFF
abundance: -
d_gene: TRBD2
j_gene: TRBJ2-1
v_gene: TRBV5-1

CDR3nt: TGTGCCAGTAGTGGTTTCTCTGGGGCCAACGTCCTGACTTTC
CDR3aa: CASSGFSGANVLTF
abundance: few
d_gene: -
j_gene: TRBJ2-6
v_gene: TRBV19

CDR3nt: TGCAGCGTTGTGGGCCGTCTAGCCAAAAACATTCAGTACTTC
CDR3aa: CSVVGRLAKNIQYF
abundance: -
d_gene: -
j_gene: TRBJ2-4
v_gene: TRBV29-1

CDR3nt: TGTGCCAGCAGTAGCGGGGGCCCTTACAATGAGCAGTTCTTC
CDR3aa: CASSSGGPYNEQFF
abundance: -
d_gene: TRBD2
j_gene: TRBJ2-1
v_gene: TRBV27